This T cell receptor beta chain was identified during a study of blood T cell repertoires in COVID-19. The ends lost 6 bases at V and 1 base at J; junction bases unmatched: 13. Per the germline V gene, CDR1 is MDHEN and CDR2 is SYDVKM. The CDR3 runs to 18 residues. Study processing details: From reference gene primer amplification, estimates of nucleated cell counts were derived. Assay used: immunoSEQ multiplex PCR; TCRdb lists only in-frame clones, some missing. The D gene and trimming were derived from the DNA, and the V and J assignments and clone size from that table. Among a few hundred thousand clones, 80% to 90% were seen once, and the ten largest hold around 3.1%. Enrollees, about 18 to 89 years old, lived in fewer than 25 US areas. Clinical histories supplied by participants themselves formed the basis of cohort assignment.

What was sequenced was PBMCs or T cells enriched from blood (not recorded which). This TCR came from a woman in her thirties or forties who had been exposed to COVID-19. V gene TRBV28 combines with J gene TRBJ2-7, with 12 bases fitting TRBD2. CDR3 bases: TGTGCCAGCAGCCGGACCCGACTAGCGGGGGATAGATCCTACGAGCAGTACTTC. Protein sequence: CASSRTRLAGDRSYEQYF.